The TCR beta chain under discussion was sequenced for a study of cytomegalovirus exposure and HLA in healthy donors. Across the whole study: From about 180 million T cells, an earlier analysis saw approximately 110 million unique TCR beta sequences. Whole-study findings and limits: In an earlier analysis, in several hundred donors, most V segments appeared productive either ~87% or ~30% of the time.

Trimming removed 3 bases from V and 6 bases from J, with 12 bases in between. This CDR3 has 14 residues. The germline gives CDR1 LNHDA, CDR2 SQIVND (reference sequence). Donors showed nominal health when sampled, although they likely had unrecorded immune exposures. Concerning this clone itself: Its specificity is unknown.

The PCR ran on 60 Vbeta and 13 Jbeta primers. Profiling relied on immunoSEQ multiplex PCR, and the TCRdb table lists in-frame clones only, not all of them. The sample includes about 180,000 clones, 60% to 85% of them seen just once. Input material: PBMCs. The clonotype was recovered from a male donor in good health and CMV-seronegative. The chain employs TRBV19 and TRBJ1-5; D may be TRBD1 (6 bases). The CDR3 sequence: CASSIERGGQPQHF. CDR3 nucleotide sequence: TGTGCCAGTAGTATCGAGAGGGGGGGTCAGCCCCAGCATTTT.